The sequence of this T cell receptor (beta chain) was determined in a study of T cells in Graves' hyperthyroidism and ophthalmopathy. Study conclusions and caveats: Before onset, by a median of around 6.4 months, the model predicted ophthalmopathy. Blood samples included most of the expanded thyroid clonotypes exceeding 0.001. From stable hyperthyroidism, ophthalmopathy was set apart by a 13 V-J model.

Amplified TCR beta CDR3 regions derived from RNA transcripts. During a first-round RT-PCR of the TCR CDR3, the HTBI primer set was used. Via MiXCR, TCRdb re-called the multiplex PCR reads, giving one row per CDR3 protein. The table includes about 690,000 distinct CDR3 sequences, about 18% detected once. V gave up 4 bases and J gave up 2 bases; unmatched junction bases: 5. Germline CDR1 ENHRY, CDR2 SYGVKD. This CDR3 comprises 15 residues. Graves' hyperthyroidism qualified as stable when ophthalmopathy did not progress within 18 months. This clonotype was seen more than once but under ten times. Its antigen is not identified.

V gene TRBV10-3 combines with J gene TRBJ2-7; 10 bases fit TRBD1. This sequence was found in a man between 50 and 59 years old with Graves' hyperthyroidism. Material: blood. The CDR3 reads CAISGTGTGAYEQYF. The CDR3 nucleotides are TGTGCCATCAGTGGAACCGGGACAGGGGCCTACGAGCAGTACTTC.